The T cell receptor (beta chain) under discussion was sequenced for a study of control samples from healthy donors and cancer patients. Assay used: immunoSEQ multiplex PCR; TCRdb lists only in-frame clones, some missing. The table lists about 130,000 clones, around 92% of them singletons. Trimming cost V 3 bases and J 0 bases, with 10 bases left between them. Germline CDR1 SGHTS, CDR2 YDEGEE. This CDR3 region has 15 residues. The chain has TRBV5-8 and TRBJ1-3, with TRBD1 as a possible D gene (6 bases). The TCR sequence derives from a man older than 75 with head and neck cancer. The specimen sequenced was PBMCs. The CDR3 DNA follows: TGTGCCAGCAGCTGGGGGGCGGGCTCTGGAAACACCATATATTTT. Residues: CASSWGAGSGNTIYF.